A single sample is the source of the 3 T cell receptor beta chains below, sequenced in a study of blood T cell repertoires in COVID-19. The protocol was immunoSEQ multiplex PCR, while the TCRdb copy is restricted to in-frame clones and leaves out a portion. This sample has about 480,000 clones, with 70% to 90% found just once. The sequencing sample was made of PBMCs or T cells enriched from blood (not recorded which). All receptors derive from a woman younger than 35 with acute COVID-19.

This clone was seen only a few times. V is TRBV3-1 (or the pseudogene TRBV3-2) and J is TRBJ2-1; possible D gene TRBD2, 6 bases. Germline assignment: CDR1 LGHDT and CDR2 YNNKEL (reference sequence). This CDR3 contains 13 residues. Trimming pared 3 bases from V and 4 bases from J, leaving 7 bases between. The CDR3 sequence: CASSQGLYNEQFF. The CDR3 region has the DNA TGTGCCAGCAGCCAGGGACTGTACAATGAGCAGTTCTTC.

The chain is built from TRBV24-1 and TRBJ2-7; TRBD1 might be the D (6 bases). Germline lookup yields CDR1 KGHDR and CDR2 SFDVKD. Trimming stripped 3 bases from V and 1 base from J, with 9 bases between. The CDR3 totals 14 residues. CDR3 sequence reads: CATSDTGKSYEQYF. The CDR3 DNA reads TGTGCCACCAGTGATACAGGGAAGTCCTACGAGCAGTACTTC.

The chain is built from TRBV19 and TRBJ2-2; 10 nucleotides align to TRBD1. With V trimmed by 0 bases and J by 1 base, 8 bases remained unmatched. Germline CDR1 is LNHDA and CDR2 is SQIVND (reference sequence). The CDR3 runs to 19 residues. CDR3 loop: CASSIDRRGDRGNTGELFF. In DNA, the CDR3 is TGTGCCAGTAGTATAGATCGGAGGGGGGACAGGGGGAACACCGGGGAGCTGTTTTTT. Full variable domain (outside the CDR3, taken from reference TRBV19 and TRBJ2-2): DGGITQSPKYLFRKEGQNVTLSCEQNLNHDAMYWYRQDPGQGLRLIYYSQIVNDFQKGDIAEGYSVSREKKESFPLTVTSAQKNPTAFYLCASSIDRRGDRGNTGELFFGEGSRLTVL.